The clone carrying this T cell receptor beta chain was seen at least ten times. What it binds is not known. The V end lost 3 bases, the J end lost 5 bases, and 4 bases lay between the germline ends. The CDR3 is 12 amino acids. This sample is drawn from a study of T-cell memory formation after mild COVID-19. Across the whole study: Most TCR clusters belonged to a single donor. Study-wide results and caveats: Day 15 to 85 contracting clones showed balanced CD4/CD8; later expanders leaned CD4+. Shrinking CD4+ clones were chiefly CM and EM; CD8+ ones were chiefly EMRA.

Each CDR3 protein is one row after TCRdb ran MiXCR on the 5' RACE reads. The table lists about 49,000 distinct CDR3 sequences, 25% to 35% of them singletons. The TCR comes from a man between 18 and 29 years old who had mild COVID-19 (a few samples of this study predate the infection). Cell type and time point are not known. The J gene is TRBJ2-2, the V gene TRBV12-3 or TRBV12-4; D is ambiguous. Sequencing input: PBMCs or a T cell subset sorted from them (not recorded which). For the CDR3, the DNA is TGTGCCAGCAGTTTTATTACCGGGGAGCTGTTTTTT. Protein sequence: CASSFITGELFF.